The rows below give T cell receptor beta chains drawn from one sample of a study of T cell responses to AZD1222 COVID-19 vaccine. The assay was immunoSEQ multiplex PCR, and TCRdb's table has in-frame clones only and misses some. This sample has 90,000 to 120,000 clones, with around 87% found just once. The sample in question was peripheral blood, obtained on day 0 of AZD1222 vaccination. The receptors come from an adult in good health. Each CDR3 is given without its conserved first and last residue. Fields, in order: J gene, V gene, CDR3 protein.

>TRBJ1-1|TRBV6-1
ASSEAQMYTEAF
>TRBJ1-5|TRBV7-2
ASSLRTDQPQH
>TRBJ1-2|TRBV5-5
ASSLGDGYGYT
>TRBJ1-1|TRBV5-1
ASSHGGRFTEAF
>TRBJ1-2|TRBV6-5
ASVAGQGNYGYT
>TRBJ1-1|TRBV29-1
SVGLPYRGPGEAF
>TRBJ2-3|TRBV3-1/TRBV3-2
ASSQGGISTDTQY
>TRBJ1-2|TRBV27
ASRQGNGGYT
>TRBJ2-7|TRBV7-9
ASSSGQASYEQY
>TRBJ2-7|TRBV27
ASSITGTGNEQY
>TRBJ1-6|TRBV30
AWSSGSSYNSPLH
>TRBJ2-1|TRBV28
ASSFPRLGQF
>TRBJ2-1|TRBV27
ASSPLGSRRSSYNEQF
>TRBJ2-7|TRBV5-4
ASSLERSNSYEQY
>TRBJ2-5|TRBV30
AWNGANQETQY
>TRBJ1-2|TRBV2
ASSESARGYT
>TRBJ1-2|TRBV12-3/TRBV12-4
ASSLANYGYT
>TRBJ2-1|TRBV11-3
ASSSGGLNEQF
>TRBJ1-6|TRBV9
ASSGGRIGSSPLH
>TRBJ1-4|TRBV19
ASSRTGTGVINEKLF
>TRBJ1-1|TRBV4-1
ASSHKRGQVNTEAF
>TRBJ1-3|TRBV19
ASSGGTGNTIY
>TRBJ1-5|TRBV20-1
SASRGVHQPQH
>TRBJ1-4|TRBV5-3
ARRGRDSYEKLF
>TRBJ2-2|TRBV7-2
ASGGRGATTGELF
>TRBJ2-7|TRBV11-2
ASSLGAGTYEQY
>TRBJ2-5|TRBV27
ASSLSSGRMTETQY
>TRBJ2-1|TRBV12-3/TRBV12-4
ASSSAVGQF
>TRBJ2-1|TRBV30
ALTASSGSKNEQF
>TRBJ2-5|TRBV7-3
ASSLSGGETQY
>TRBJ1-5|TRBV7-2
ASSLTGGGRGNQPQH
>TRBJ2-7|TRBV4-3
ASSQVTSGEQY
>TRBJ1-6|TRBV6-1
ASSEGYSRYNSPLH
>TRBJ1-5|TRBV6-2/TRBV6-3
ASSQQGSSNQPQH
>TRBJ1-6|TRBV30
AWTMGLGNSPLH
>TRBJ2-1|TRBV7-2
ASSVFSGEQF
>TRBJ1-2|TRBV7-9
ASSLAQEGIAGYT
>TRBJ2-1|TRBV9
ASSVLLDNEQF
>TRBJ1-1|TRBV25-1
ASSTTGNTEAF
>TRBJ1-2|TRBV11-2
ASRESGGNYGYT
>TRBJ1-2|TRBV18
ASSPGAGSDGYT
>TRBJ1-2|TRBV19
ASSIVTGNYGYT
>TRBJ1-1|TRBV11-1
ASSPTLNTEAF
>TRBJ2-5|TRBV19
ASSLTSAQETQY
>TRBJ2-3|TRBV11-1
ASSLRRSSTDTQY
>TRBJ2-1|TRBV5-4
ASSPTGYNEQF
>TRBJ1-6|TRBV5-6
ASSRTGNYNSPLH
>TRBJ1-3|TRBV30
AWSVGGGDGNTIY
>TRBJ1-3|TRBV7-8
ASSLADRGLRNTIY
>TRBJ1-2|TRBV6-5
ASRLGQGGGYT
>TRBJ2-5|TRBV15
ATSRDSPGIGQETQY
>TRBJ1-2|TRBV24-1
ATSDLRGYT
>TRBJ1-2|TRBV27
ASSSGHYGYT
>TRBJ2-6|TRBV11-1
ASSSGDTGANVLT
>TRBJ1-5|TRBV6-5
ATSPGGAGGQPQH
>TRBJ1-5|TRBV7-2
ASSLEVGRSNQPQH